This TCR beta chain was documented in a study of human T cells and chemical hapten exposure. Study conclusions and caveats: Patch test score rose with PT1 expanded TCR count, significant at thresholds 8, 16 and 32, not 4. The number of TCRs over 1 in 1000 frequency stayed unchanged after DPC.

TCRdb fed the RACE reads into MiXCR, producing one record per CDR3 protein. The repertoire consists of tens of thousands of distinct CDR3 sequences, with about 7.5% occurring once and the leading ten covering approximately 1.5%. This clonotype turned up a few times. The target antigen is unknown. Time point described: patch test 1, 2 weeks after DPC sensitization. Treatment of the sample: therapeutic diphenylcyclopropenone sensitization with weekly scalp DPC. Every patch test was put on after a blood sample was taken. The clonotype comes from a woman aged 25-40 years with alopecia areata. Some clones in this sample may be carry-over from other donors' samples. Source: whole blood, taken in connection with sensitization to the hapten diphenylcyclopropenone (DPC).

The CDR3 nucleotides are TGTGCCAGTAGTTATAGAGATAGCAATCAGCCCCAGCATTTT. Amino acid sequence: CASSYRDSNQPQHF. The genes are TRBV19 and TRBJ1-5; D not certain. The V end was cut by 5 bases, the J end by 0 bases, with 8 bases between. This CDR3 contains 14 residues. Germline V gene data show CDR1 as LNHDA and CDR2 as SQIVND (reference sequence).